The 24 T cell receptor beta chains in this list originate from one sample, sequenced in a study of Graves' ophthalmopathy and Graves' hyperthyroidism. Amplification from RNA transcripts yielded the TCR beta CDR3 regions. Scientists carried out first-round RT-PCR using HTBI primers and then a second-round multiplex PCR. From the multiplex PCR reads, TCRdb called clonotypes with MiXCR, one entry per CDR3 protein. This repertoire shows hundreds of thousands of distinct CDR3 sequences, just over 40% found once; its top ten account for 3.3%. Sequencing was performed on peripheral blood. The receptors were sampled from an adult man with Graves' ophthalmopathy.

As concerns this clonotype: Germline and junction disagree at one end, which may indicate a read error. This chain links TRBV2 with TRBJ2-6, with 11 nucleotides matching TRBD2. Germline V gives CDR1 SNHLY, CDR2 FYNNEI. CDR3 length: 15 residues. This CDR3 reads CASSRPTSGAYVLTF. The DNA of the CDR3 is TGTGCCAGCAGTCGTCCGACTAGCGGGGCCTACGTCCTGACTTTC.

This clonotype was observed many times. The genes are TRBV10-2 and TRBJ1-2, with D unresolved. V lost 5 bases, J lost 4 bases, and 8 bases lay in between. CDR1 is WSHSY, CDR2 SAAADI, per germline. The CDR3 is 12 residues long. The CDR3 region has the DNA TGCGCCAGCAGTCCGACCGCCTATGGCTACACCTTC. It is translated as CASSPTAYGYTF.

There are a few counts of this clonotype. No DNA is shown, since the ends of the CDR3 on it are uncertain; the CDR3 is the one TCRdb lists. The chain joins TRBV30 to TRBJ1-5; the table's D call, TRBD1, has no DNA check behind it. The CDR3 spans 12 amino acids, including both terminal residues. Germline CDR1 reads GTSNPN; CDR2 reads SVGIG (reference sequence). The CDR3 here is CAWGTGNGIKHF.

As regards this clonotype: Germline and junction disagree at one end, which may indicate a read error. This chain joins TRBV5-6 and TRBJ1-6, with 12 bases matching TRBD1. Per germline, CDR1 SGHDT and CDR2 YYEEEE. The CDR3 loop spans 17 amino acids. The CDR3 nucleotides read TGTGCCAGCAGCTTGCTGACCGGGACAGGGGGCGATTCACCCCCCCACTTT. Translating gives CASSLLTGTGGDSPPHF.

Notes on this clonotype: A read error may explain this, as a much larger clone is one base away. The chain combines TRBV7-9 with TRBJ1-3; D is uncertain. The germline CDR1 and CDR2 sequences are SEHNR and FQNEAQ (reference sequence). This CDR3 region has 14 residues. The CDR3 loop is CAGRTGYSGNTIYF. CDR3 nucleotide sequence: TGTGCCGGCAGAACGGGGTACTCTGGAAACACCATATATTTT.

CDR3 in amino acids: CAISREASLGGELFF. CDR3 sequence (DNA): TGTGCCATCAGTCGGGAAGCGAGCTTAGGCGGGGAGCTGTTTTTT. The chain joins TRBV10-3 to TRBJ2-2; D is possibly TRBD2 (5 bases). Between the trimmed V and J ends, which lost 5 bases and 7 bases, there was a span of 17 bases. Germline V gene sequence: CDR1 ENHRY, CDR2 SYGVKD. The CDR3 length is 15 residues.

This clonotype was seen many times. This chain uses TRBV7-6 with TRBJ1-5, with TRBD1 matching over 10 bases. The germline V gene encodes CDR1 SGHVS and CDR2 FNYEAQ. The V gene end was trimmed by 5 bases and the J gene end by 3 bases; junction bases not matched to a gene: 4. The CDR3 is 15 amino acids. For the CDR3, the DNA is TGTGCCAGCAGCACCGGGACAGGGGCCAATCAGCCCCAGCATTTT. It encodes CASSTGTGANQPQHF.

This clonotype was observed a few times. One end of the junction fails to match germline, which may point to a read error. The chain combines TRBV10-3 with TRBJ1-5; no clear D gene. CDR1 is ENHRY and CDR2 is SYGVKD in the germline V gene. The CDR3 is made up of 14 amino acids. CDR3 region: CASSYSQLDQPQHF. CDR3 nucleotides: TGTGCCAGCAGTTACTCGCAGCTAGATCAGCCCCAGCATTTT.

This clonotype was counted between two and nine times. The chain recombines TRBV6-1 with TRBJ1-6; the match to TRBD1 covers 10 bases. Germline V gene data show CDR1 as MNHNS and CDR2 as SASEGT. The CDR3 has 17 residues. The ends lost 2 bases at V and 5 bases at J; junction bases unmatched: 6. The CDR3 protein is CASSERTGGLDNSPLHF. The CDR3 nucleotides are TGTGCCAGCAGTGAAAGGACAGGGGGTTTGGATAATTCACCCCTCCACTTT.

The CDR3 nucleotides read TGTGCCAGCAGTCCTACCTTTTGGGAGACCCAGTACTTC. Translation: CASSPTFWETQYF. The J gene is TRBJ2-5, the V gene TRBV12-3 or TRBV12-4; D uncertain. V was trimmed by 5 bases and J by 5 bases, leaving 12 bases between them. The CDR3 is 13 amino acids.

There are a few counts of this clonotype. This chain links TRBV2 with TRBJ2-7; tentatively, D is TRBD1 (6 bases). Trimming removed 3 bases at V and 3 bases at J, with 15 bases between. The CDR3 loop spans 15 amino acids. CDR1 SNHLY and CDR2 FYNNEI come from the germline V gene. CDR3 in DNA: TGTGCCAGCAGTGACCTACAGGGTCGGGGCTACGAGCAGTACTTC. It specifies CASSDLQGRGYEQYF.

J is TRBJ2-6 and V is TRBV24-1; no clear D gene. The CDR3 length is 16 residues. Trimming removed 4 bases from V and 5 bases from J, with 14 bases in between. From germline, CDR1 is KGHDR and CDR2 SFDVKD. CDR3 sequence (DNA): TGTGCCACCAGTGACGCGTCCATCTCCAGGGCCAACGTCCTGACTTTC. Translated: CATSDASISRANVLTF.

The table lists this clonotype with a few counts. The rearrangement uses TRBV10-3 and TRBJ1-5, with TRBD1 matching over 7 bases. The CDR3 runs 14 residues. The junction had 7 bases not matched to a gene; V was cut back by 10 bases and J by 1 base. Germline CDR1 and CDR2: ENHRY and SYGVKD. The CDR3 region is CASRGTVSNQPQHF. The CDR3 DNA is TGTGCCAGCCGTGGGACAGTGAGCAATCAGCCCCAGCATTTT.

This clonotype was observed a single time. The CDR3 loop reads CASSYYRQGATGELFF. The CDR3 DNA is TGTGCCAGCAGCTATTACCGACAGGGGGCCACCGGGGAGCTGTTTTTT. This sequence joins TRBV25-1 and TRBJ2-2; 10 nucleotides match TRBD1. This CDR3 contains 16 residues. Per germline, CDR1 MGHDK and CDR2 SYGVNS. Germline trimming cut 6 bases from V and 4 bases from J; bases unmatched to any gene: 8.

This clonotype was picked up a small number of times. The chain carries TRBV6-6 and TRBJ2-7, with D perhaps matching TRBD1 or TRBD2 (5 bases each). Per germline, CDR1 MNHNY and CDR2 SVGAGI (reference sequence). V dropped 2 bases and J dropped 6 bases, with 17 bases sitting between them. The CDR3 is made up of 15 amino acids. The CDR3 nucleotides are TGTGCCAGCAGTTACGCCGGGACCAAGGCTTCCGAGCAGTACTTC. Residues: CASSYAGTKASEQYF.

This rearrangement joins TRBV10-3 to TRBJ2-1; a weak D match, TRBD1 (6 bases). The CDR3 has 14 amino acids. V dropped 3 bases and J dropped 6 bases, with 12 bases sitting between them. The V gene's germline CDR1 is ENHRY and CDR2 SYGVKD. This CDR3 is CAISESRGGNEQFF. CDR3 coding DNA: TGTGCCATCAGTGAATCTAGAGGGGGCAATGAGCAGTTCTTC.

CDR3 residues: CASSNPSANYNEQFF. The CDR3 DNA sequence: TGTGCCAGCAGCAACCCTAGCGCAAACTACAATGAGCAGTTCTTC. The chain carries TRBV7-9 and TRBJ2-1, with D tentatively TRBD2 (6 bases). Germline-derived CDR1 and CDR2 are SEHNR and FQNEAQ (reference sequence). Trimming left V 5 bases short and J 3 bases short, with 14 bases between. CDR3 size: 15 residues.

The chain employs TRBV25-1 and TRBJ2-5, with 14 nucleotides matching TRBD2. The CDR3 is made up of 18 amino acids. Per germline, CDR1 MGHDK and CDR2 SYGVNS. V was pared by 2 bases and J by 5 bases, with 10 bases of the junction left unmatched. In nucleotides, the CDR3 is TGTGCCAGCAGTGAACGGGGACTAGCGGGGGACCCTTGGGAGACCCAGTACTTC. Protein: CASSERGLAGDPWETQYF.

This chain uses TRBV20-1 with TRBJ2-7; TRBD1 is a possible D gene (6 bases). Looked up from germline, CDR1 is DFQATT and CDR2 is SNEGSKA (reference sequence). The CDR3 loop spans 13 amino acids. V gave up 6 bases and J gave up 7 bases, with 19 bases separating them. This CDR3 reads CSARKQGAREQYF. In nucleotides, the CDR3 is TGCAGTGCAAGGAAACAGGGCGCTAGGGAGCAGTACTTC.

This clonotype was seen at least ten times. The CDR3 here is CASSEAMTGNQPQHF. CDR3 coding DNA: TGTGCCAGCAGTGAAGCGATGACAGGGAATCAGCCCCAGCATTTT. The chain links TRBV2 to TRBJ1-5; 7 bases agree with TRBD1. In germline, CDR1 is SNHLY, CDR2 FYNNEI. Losses at the gene ends were 0 bases for V and 4 bases for J; bases not matched to a gene: 3. The length of the CDR3 is 15 residues. Based on the CDR3 plus reference TRBV2 and TRBJ1-5, the full variable domain is EPEVTQTPSHQVTQMGQEVILRCVPISNHLYFYWYRQILGQKVEFLVSFYNNEISEKSEIFDDQFSVERPDGSNFTLKIRSTKLEDSAMYFCASSEAMTGNQPQHFGDGTRLSIL.

Many counts were recorded for this clonotype. J is TRBJ2-5 and V is TRBV7-8; TRBD2 matches at 8 bases. There are 16 residues in the CDR3. V was clipped by 2 bases and J by 5 bases; unmatched bases: 10. Germline CDR1 reads SGHVS; CDR2 reads FQNEAQ. CDR3 residues: CASSLMGLESVETQYF. The DNA of the CDR3 is TGTGCCAGCAGCTTAATGGGACTAGAGAGCGTCGAGACCCAGTACTTC.

As for this clonotype: The junction departs from the called germline gene at one end, perhaps through a read error. The chain joins TRBV5-5 to TRBJ2-2; D is perhaps TRBD2 (5 bases). The CDR3 has 14 amino acids. CDR1 SGHKS and CDR2 YYEKEE come from the germline V gene (reference sequence). The CDR3 DNA follows: TGCGCCAGCAGCTTGAATTGGGAGACCGGGGAGCTGTTTTTT. Protein: CASSLNWETGELFF. The whole variable domain, filled in from reference TRBV5-5 and TRBJ2-2, reads DAGVTQSPTHLIKTRGQQVTLRCSPISGHKSVSWYQQVLGQGPQFIFQYYEKEERGRGNFPDRFSARQFPNYSSELNVNALLLGDSALYLCASSLNWETGELFFGEGSRLTVL.

The table lists this clonotype with many counts. The chain uses TRBV9 and TRBJ1-2, with 9 bases aligning to TRBD1. With V trimmed by 3 bases and J by 4 bases, 4 bases remained unmatched. The germline V gene has CDR1 SGDLS and CDR2 YYNGEE. The CDR3 is 14 amino acids. CDR3 amino acids: CASSGDRAGYGYTF. The CDR3 DNA reads TGTGCCAGCAGCGGGGACAGGGCTGGCTATGGCTACACCTTC.

This clonotype was counted at least ten times. The V and J genes are TRBV2 and TRBJ1-3, with D possibly being TRBD1 (5 bases). V lost 4 bases to trimming and J lost 0 bases, with 13 bases between them. The CDR3 totals 16 residues. Germline values: CDR1 SNHLY, CDR2 FYNNEI. The DNA for the CDR3 is TGTGCCAGCAGTGCTTTTGGGACCTTCTCTGGAAACACCATATATTTT. Translating it yields CASSAFGTFSGNTIYF.